This TCR beta chain stems from a study of chemoradiotherapy in HPV16-positive cancers. Study results and caveats: The functional HPV-specific definition rests on just a couple of HPV16-positive patients. Better recurrence-free survival went with HPV-responsive T-cell expansion in HPV16-positive patients.

Sequencing was performed with immunoSEQ multiplex PCR; in TCRdb, only in-frame clones are kept and a portion is missing. The data contain 20,000 to 25,000 clones, roughly 89% of them seen just once; the ten biggest clones take up 17%. This clone has a single count. Its specificity is not known. Germline CDR1 reads MDHEN; CDR2 reads SYDVKM. V dropped 3 bases and J dropped 6; count of bases not matched to a gene: 2. The CDR3 has 13 amino acids. Samples were taken several times over chemoradiotherapy. The sequence derives from a human donor with HPV-associated anogenital cancer. The V gene is TRBV28, the J gene TRBJ1-2; 9 nucleotides agree with TRBD1. Specimen: blood, collected from a patient who underwent chemoradiotherapy. CDR3 nucleotide sequence: TGTGCCAGCAGTTTTTGGACAGGGGATGGCTACACCTTC. It encodes CASSFWTGDGYTF.